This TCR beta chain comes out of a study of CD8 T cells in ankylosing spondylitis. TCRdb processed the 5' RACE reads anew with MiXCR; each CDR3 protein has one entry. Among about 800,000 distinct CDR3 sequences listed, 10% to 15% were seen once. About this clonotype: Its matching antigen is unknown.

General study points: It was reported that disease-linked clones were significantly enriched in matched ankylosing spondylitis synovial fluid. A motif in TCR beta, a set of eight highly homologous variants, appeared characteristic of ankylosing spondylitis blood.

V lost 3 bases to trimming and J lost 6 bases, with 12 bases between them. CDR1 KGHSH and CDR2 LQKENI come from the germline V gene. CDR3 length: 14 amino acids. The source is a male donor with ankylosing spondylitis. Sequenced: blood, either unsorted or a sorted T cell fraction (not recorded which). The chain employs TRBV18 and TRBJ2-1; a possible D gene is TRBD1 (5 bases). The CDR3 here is CASSPPGIRNEQFF. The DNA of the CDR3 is TGTGCCAGCTCACCTCCAGGGATTCGCAATGAGCAGTTCTTC.